The following is a T cell receptor (beta chain) sequence with its context. Its antigen is not identified. The TCR alpha and TCR beta cDNA libraries, bearing sample barcodes and UMIs, were generated by 5'RACE using constant-segment primers. A single record per CDR3 protein comes from TCRdb applying MiXCR to the 5' RACE reads. Here the sample spans 350,000 to 450,000 distinct CDR3 sequences, roughly 26% being singletons. The germline V gene has CDR1 KGHDR and CDR2 SFDVKD. Losses at the gene ends were 2 bases for V and 10 bases for J; bases not matched to a gene: 5. The CDR3 has 15 residues. The sample is drawn from a study of T-cell memory formation after mild COVID-19. Overall study results and limits: The appearance of some responding clones in pre-infection memory suggested that cross-reactive memory joined. Clones from the second wave (peaking day 37) had unconfirmed SARS-CoV-2 specificity. Clones shrinking between day 15 and 85 showed a balanced CD4/CD8 split, and those that grew later tilted toward CD4+.

This TCR was recovered from an adult woman who had mild COVID-19 (a few samples of this study predate the infection). Cell type and time point are not known. Sequenced: PBMCs or a T cell subset sorted from them (not recorded which). The chain joins TRBV24-1 to TRBJ2-1; TRBD2 agrees at 12 bases. DNA for the CDR3: TGTGCCACCAGTGATTCGTGGCTAGCGGGAGGGGAGCAGTTCTTC. This translates into CATSDSWLAGGEQFF.